The T cell receptor (beta chain) described here comes from a study of tumor-infiltrating lymphocytes in primary liver carcinoma. The CDR3 spans 16 residues. Germline loops: CDR1 SGHVS, CDR2 FQNEAQ. Note on this clonotype: The junction does not match germline at one end; this may be a read error.

Between roughly 20 and 31 mg of unsorted bulk tissue served as the source from which RNA and DNA were co-extracted. Patients' primary liver carcinoma was surgically resected. Five separate regions of each tumor underwent sampling. From about 0.45 ug total RNA, TCR beta cDNA was generated with a primer in the constant region. Construction of TCR beta libraries relied on three successive nested multiplex PCR rounds employing slightly modified ARM-PCR. The first two PCR rounds used TRBV1-TRBV30 primers with a Cbeta primer, roughly 10 cycles each. TCRdb recomputed calls from the multiplex PCR reads with MiXCR, one row per CDR3 protein. The sample includes 100,000 or so distinct CDR3 sequences, almost 70% of them seen just once.

This sequence originates from a woman aged 60-75 years with primary liver carcinoma and hepatitis B virus infection. The chain is built from TRBV7-8 and TRBJ2-7; 10 bases line up with TRBD2. What was sequenced was liver tumor tissue from sampling region 5. The subset is: tumor region T5, tumor centre. The CDR3 DNA is TGTGACAGCAGTTCATCTGGACTAGCGGTTTACTACGAGCAGTACTTC. This translates into CDSSSSGLAVYYEQYF.